The sequence of this T cell receptor (beta chain) was determined in a study of T cells after yellow fever vaccination. Overall study results and limits: Abundant bulk-derived clonotypes could contaminate FACS-sorted repertoires. A weaker but faster secondary response was observed, peaking on day 5 versus 15.

One entry per CDR3 protein, called by TCRdb with MiXCR from the 5' RACE reads. The data contain 200,000 to 300,000 distinct CDR3 sequences, 3.6% of them singletons. This clonotype has a count of ten or more. What it binds is not known. Specimen: PBMCs, collected 15 days after the yellow fever booster vaccination. The sequence derives from a man aged 18 to 30 who received the YFV17D yellow fever vaccine.

For the CDR3, the DNA is TGTGCCATCAGTACTCCGGGCCTGGGAGGCTACACCTTC. Its protein product is CAISTPGLGGYTF. The chain carries TRBV10-3 and TRBJ1-2; D call uncertain. This CDR3 has 13 residues. V was shortened by 5 bases and J by 8 bases, with 15 bases between the two germline ends. The V gene's germline CDR1 is ENHRY and CDR2 SYGVKD.